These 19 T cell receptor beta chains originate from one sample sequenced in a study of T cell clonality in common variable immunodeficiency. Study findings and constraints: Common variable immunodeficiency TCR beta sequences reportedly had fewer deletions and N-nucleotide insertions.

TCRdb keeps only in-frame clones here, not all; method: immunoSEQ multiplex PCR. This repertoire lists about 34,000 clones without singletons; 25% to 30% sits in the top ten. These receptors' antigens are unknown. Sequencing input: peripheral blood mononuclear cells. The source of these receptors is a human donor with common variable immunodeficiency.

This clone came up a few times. CDR3 protein: CSARDYLAGGYEQYF. The sequenced part of the CDR3 DNA is TGCAGTGCTAGAGATTATCTAGCGGGAGGCTACGAG. V and J are TRBV20-1 and TRBJ2-7, with TRBD2 matching over 11 bases. Read coverage stops 3 residues before the CDR3 terminus; the germline J gene supplies the remainder. CDR1 and CDR2 (germline): DFQATT, SNEGSKA (reference sequence). The ends lost 0 bases at V and 3 bases at J; junction bases unmatched: 4. The CDR3 has 15 amino acids.

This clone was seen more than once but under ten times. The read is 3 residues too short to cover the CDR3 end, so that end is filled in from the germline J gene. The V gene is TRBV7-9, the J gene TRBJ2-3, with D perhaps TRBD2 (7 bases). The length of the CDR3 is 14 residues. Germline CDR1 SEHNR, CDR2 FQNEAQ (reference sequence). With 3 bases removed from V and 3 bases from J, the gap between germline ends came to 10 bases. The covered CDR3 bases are TGTGCCAGCAGCTTCGGGGGGCAGACAGATACG. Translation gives CASSFGGQTDT. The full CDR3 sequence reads CASSFGGQTDTQYF.

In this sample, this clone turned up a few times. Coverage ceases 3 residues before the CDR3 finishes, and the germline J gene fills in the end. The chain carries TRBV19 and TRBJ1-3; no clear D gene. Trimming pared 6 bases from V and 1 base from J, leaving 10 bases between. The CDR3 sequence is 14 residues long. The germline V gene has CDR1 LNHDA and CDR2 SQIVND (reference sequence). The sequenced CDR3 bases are TGTGCCAGTAGAACAGTGCAATCTGGAAACACC. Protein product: CASRTVQSGNT. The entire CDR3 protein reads CASRTVQSGNTIYF.

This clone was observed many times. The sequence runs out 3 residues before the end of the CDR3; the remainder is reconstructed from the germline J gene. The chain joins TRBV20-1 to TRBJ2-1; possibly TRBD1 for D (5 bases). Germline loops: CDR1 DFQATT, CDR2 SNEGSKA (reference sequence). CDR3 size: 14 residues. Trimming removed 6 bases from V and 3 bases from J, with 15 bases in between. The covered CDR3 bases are TGCAGTGCCGTGGGGCTCCTCGACTACAATGAG. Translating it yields CSAVGLLDYNE. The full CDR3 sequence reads CSAVGLLDYNEQFF.

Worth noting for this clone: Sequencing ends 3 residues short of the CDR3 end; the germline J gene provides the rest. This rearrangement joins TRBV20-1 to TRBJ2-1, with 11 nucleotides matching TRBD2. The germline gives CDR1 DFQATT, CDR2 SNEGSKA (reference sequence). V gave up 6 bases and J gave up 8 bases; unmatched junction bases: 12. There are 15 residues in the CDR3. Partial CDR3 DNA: TGCAGTGCCGCCGCACTAGCGGGAGTATCCCATGAG. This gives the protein CSAAALAGVSHE. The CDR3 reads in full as CSAAALAGVSHEQFF.

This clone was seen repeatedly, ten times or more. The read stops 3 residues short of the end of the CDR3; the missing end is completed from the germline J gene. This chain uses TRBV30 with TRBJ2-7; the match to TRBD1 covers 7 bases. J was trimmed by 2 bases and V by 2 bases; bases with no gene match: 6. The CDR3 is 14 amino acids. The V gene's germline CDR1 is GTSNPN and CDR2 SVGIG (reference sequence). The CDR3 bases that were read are TGTGCCTGGAGTTCCGGGACAGCAACCTACGAG. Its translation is CAWSSGTATYE. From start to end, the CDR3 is CAWSSGTATYEQYF.

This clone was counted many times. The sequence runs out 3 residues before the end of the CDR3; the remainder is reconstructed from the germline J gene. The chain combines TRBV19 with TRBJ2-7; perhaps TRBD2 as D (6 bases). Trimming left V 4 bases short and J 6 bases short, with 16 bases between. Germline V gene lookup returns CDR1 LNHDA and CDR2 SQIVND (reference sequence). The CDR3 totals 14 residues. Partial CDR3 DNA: TGTGCCAGTAGTAGCCGGGAGACAAGGGGCGAG. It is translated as CASSSRETRGE. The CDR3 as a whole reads CASSSRETRGEQYF.

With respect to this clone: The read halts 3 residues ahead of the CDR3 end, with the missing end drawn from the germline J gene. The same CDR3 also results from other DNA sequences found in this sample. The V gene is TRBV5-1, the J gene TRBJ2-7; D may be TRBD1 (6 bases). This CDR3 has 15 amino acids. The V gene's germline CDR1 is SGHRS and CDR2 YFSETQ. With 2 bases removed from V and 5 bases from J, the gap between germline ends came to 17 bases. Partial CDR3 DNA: TGCGCCAGCAGCTTAACCGGCCAGGGGCCCCACGAG. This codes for CASSLTGQGPHE. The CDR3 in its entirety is CASSLTGQGPHEQYF.

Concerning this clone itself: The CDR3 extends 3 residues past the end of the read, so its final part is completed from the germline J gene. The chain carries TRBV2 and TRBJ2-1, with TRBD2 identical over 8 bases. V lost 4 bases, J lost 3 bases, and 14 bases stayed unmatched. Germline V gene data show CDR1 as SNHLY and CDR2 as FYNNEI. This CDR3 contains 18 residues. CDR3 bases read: TGTGCCAGCAGTGGCGGGACTAGTACGCTGGGACTCTACAATGAG. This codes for CASSGGTSTLGLYNE. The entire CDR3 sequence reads CASSGGTSTLGLYNEQFF.

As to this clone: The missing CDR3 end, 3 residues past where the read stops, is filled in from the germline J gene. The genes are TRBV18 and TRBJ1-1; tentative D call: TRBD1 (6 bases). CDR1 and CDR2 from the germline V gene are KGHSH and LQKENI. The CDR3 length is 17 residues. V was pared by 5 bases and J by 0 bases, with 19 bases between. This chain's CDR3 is CASSGGSGGRMNTEAFF. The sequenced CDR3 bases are TGTGCCAGCTCAGGGGGTAGCGGGGGGCGGATGAACACTGAA.

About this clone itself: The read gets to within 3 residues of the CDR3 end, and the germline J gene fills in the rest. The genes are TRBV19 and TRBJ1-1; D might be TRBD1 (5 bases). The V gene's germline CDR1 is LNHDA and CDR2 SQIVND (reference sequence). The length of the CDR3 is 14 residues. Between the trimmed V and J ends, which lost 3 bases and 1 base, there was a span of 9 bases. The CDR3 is CASSIQGGNTEAFF. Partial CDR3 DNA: TGTGCCAGTAGTATTCAGGGCGGGAACACTGAA.

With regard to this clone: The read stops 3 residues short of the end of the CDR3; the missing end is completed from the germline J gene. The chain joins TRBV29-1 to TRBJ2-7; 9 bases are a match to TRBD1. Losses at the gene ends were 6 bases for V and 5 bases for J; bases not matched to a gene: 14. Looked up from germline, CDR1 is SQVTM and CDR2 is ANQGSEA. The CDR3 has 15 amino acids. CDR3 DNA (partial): TGCAGCGTCCGGGACAGGGCCCCGGGGGTCGACGAG. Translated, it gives CSVRDRAPGVDE. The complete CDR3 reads CSVRDRAPGVDEQYF.

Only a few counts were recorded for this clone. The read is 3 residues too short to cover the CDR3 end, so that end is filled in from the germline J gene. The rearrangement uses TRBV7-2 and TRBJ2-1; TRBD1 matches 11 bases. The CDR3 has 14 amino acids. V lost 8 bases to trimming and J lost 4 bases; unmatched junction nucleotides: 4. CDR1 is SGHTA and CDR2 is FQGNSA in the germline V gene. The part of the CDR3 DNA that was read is TGTGCCAGCGGACAGGGGGCCGTATACAATGAG. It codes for CASGQGAVYNE. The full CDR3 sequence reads CASGQGAVYNEQFF.

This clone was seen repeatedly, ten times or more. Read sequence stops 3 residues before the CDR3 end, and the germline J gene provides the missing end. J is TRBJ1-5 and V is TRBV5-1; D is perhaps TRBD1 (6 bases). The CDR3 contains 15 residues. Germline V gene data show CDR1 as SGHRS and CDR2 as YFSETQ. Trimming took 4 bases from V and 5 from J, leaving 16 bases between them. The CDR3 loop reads CASSIQGSMDQPQHF. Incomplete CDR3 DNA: TGCGCCAGCAGCATACAGGGTTCTATGGATCAGCCC.

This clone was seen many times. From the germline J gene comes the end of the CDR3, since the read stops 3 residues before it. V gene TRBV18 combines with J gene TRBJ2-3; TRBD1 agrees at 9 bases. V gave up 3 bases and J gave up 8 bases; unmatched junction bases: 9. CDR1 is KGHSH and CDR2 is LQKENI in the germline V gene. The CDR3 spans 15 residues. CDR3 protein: CASSPWTGVKGTQYF. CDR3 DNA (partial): TGTGCCAGCTCACCGTGGACAGGGGTGAAAGGTACG.

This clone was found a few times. The DNA read from the CDR3 is TGTGCCAGCAGCTTAGCCCAGCTGCGGGGCTCTGGAAACACC. Its protein product is CASSLAQLRGSGNT. The complete CDR3 sequence is CASSLAQLRGSGNTIYF. The chain is built from TRBV7-6 and TRBJ1-3; D unresolved. The missing CDR3 end, 3 residues past where the read stops, is filled in from the germline J gene. Germline CDR1 SGHVS, CDR2 FNYEAQ. The CDR3 contains 17 residues. Trimming pared 0 bases from V and 0 bases from J, leaving 12 bases between.

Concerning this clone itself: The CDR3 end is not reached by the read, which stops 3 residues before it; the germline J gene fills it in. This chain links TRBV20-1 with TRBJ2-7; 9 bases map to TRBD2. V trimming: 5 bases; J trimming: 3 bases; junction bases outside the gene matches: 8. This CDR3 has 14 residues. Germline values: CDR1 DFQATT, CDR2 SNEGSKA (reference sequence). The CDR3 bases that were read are TGCAGTGCTTCTCGACTAGCGGAGATCTACGAG. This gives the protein CSASRLAEIYE. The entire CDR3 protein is CSASRLAEIYEQYF.

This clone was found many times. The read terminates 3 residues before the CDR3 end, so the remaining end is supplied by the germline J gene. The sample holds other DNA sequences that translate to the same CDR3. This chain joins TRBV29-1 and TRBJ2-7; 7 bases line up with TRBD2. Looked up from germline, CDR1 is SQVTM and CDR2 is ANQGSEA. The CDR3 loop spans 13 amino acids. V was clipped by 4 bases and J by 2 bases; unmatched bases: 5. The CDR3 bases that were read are TGCAGCGTTGGTGGGCTAGCGGCCTACGAG. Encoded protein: CSVGGLAAYE. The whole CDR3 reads CSVGGLAAYEQYF.

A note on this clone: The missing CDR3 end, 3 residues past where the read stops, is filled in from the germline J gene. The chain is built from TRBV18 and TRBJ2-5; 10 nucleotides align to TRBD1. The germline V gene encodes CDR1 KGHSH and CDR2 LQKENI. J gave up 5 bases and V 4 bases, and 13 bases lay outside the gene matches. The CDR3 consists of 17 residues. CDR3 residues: CASSLTPGTGVVETQYF. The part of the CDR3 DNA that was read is TGTGCCAGCTCACTAACCCCCGGGACAGGGGTCGTGGAGACC.